This T cell receptor beta chain comes out of a study of shared clonotypes between healthy human individuals (dated by TCRdb to 2018 to 2021). For the wider study: The cohort included a few men and a couple of women between 18 and 49 years of age. Per donor, three plates each were used for CD4 naive and CD4 memory, two for CD8 naive, and one for CD8 memory. To increase sequencing depth and limit assay-specific biases, TCR repertoire library preparation and sequencing were carried out by different laboratories using diverse techniques. Between about 0.85 and 9.5 billion PBMCs per donor were obtained by leukapheresis. Blood TCR repertoires of a handful of healthy adults were deeply sequenced to estimate repertoire size and the extent of clonotype sharing between individuals. Beyond this particular receptor, the publication reports: When several donors were compared, the shared fraction of clonotypes was roughly 5% for naive CD4, 3.5% to 4% for naive CD8, roughly 2.3% for memory CD4, and around 0.37% for memory CD8. Naive subsets generally had larger estimated clonotype richness than memory subsets. Pairwise subsampling indicated that sequencing depth was expected to affect the degree of clonotype sharing among donors. Compared with non-shared clonotypes, the clonotypes found in all four sorted-subset donors had higher generation probabilities. Sampling was restricted to blood, and TCR repertoires in tissue are likely to differ from TCR repertoires in blood. Because the study included a small number of donors, the genetic and exposure-history diversity represented was limited. Incomplete sequencing was indicated by rarefaction of sorted-subset datasets, despite the large sequencing depth.

With respect to this clone: Its antigen is not yet known. No base-level quality is on record; no much larger clone is a single base apart.

The donors were healthy, HIV-negative adults who had no recently reported acute infections or vaccinations. Only Caucasian adults living in Nashville, Tennessee, USA were represented among the donors. CD4+ T cells were enriched by magnetic negative selection, after which naive cells were positively selected on CD45RA and the negative fraction was taken as the memory subset. Blood was obtained by leukapheresis, after which PBMCs were separated by Ficoll-Histopaque density gradient centrifugation and cryopreserved in liquid nitrogen vapor phase. Analytical flow cytometry was used to check the purity and quantity of each magnetically sorted T cell population. From each sorted fraction, genomic DNA was isolated and quantified by UV absorbance on a Nanodrop 2000c. From a lookup of the germline V gene, CDR1 and CDR2 are SGHDN and FVKESK. Trimming accounts for 1 base at V and 6 bases at J, while the number of junction bases matched to no gene is 11. The CDR3 sequence holds 16 residues, the cysteine and phenylalanine included. The kept DNA is CDR3 alone, 48 bases in frame from the first base.

TCR CDR3 regions were amplified from genomic DNA by multiplex PCR using the deep immunoSEQ assay. Extracted genomic DNA from each cell subset was distributed evenly across all wells of several immunoSEQ 96-well plates, and each plate was treated as a replicate. For sorted subsets, approximately 210 ng genomic DNA, equal to some 30,000 T cell genomes, was loaded into each replicate PCR. Purified libraries were quantified with a Qubit 3.0 fluorometer, sized on a Bioanalyzer 2100, and re-quantified with the KAPA Library Quantification kit. A separate single-read 150-cycle Illumina NextSeq 550 flow cell was used to sequence each immunoSEQ 96-well plate. As for the original processing: Because the immunoSEQ output included only junctional sequences and no quality scores, the filtering could not be the same as the filtering used for full-length reads. To assign V/J genes and CDR3, sequences were annotated using PyIR, a Python wrapper for IgBLAST v1.9, with IMGT germline references. Reads with weak V/J assignments (E-value above 1e-6), missing CDR3, stop codons, out-of-frame junctions, or ambiguous translated residues were removed. V3J clonotypes were defined by identical inferred V gene, J gene, and CDR3 amino acid sequence. To compute the percentage overlap between repertoires, the number of shared unique clonotypes was divided by the size of the smaller repertoire. Three approaches were used to assess repertoire richness: RTK rarefaction, the Chao1 estimator, and Recon v2.1 estimates of unobserved clonotypes. For all TCRbeta clonotypes obtained by the gDNA method from several donors, generation probabilities were computed with OLGA. The source is immuneACCESS, and TCRdb retained only in-frame sequences with V and J called. Part of the clones is not carried over; for the studies checked, unresolved V genes explain less than half of this, and the remainder is unexplained. V, J and clone size derive from that table, while D and trimming were established from the DNA sequence. The sample yields roughly 1,600,000 clones; roughly 98.5% were counted once. The ten largest clones take up approximately 0.4% of the sample.

Specimen: naive CD4+ T cells sorted from blood. The cell subset or site label, as the study defines it: CD45RA+ positively selected. The clonotype was recovered from a man in his thirties or forties in good health. The chain uses TRBV14 and TRBJ2-7; 8 junctional bases match TRBD2. The CDR3 region reads CASSQAQLAEGGEQYF. The DNA is TGTGCCAGCAGCCAAGCCCAACTAGCGGAAGGCGGCGAGCAGTACTTC. The full variable domain, with segments outside the CDR3 supplied by the reference TRBV14 and TRBJ2-7 proteins, appears as EAGVTQFPSHSVIEKGQTVTLRCDPISGHDNLYWYRRVMGKEIKFLLHFVKESKQDESGMPNNRFLAERTGGTYSTLKVQPAELEDSGVYFCASSQAQLAEGGEQYFGPGTRLTVT.